These T cell receptor beta chains were read from a single sample in a study of CD8 T cells in ankylosing spondylitis. TCRdb fed the 5' RACE reads into MiXCR, producing one record per CDR3 protein. In the table there are roughly 400,000 distinct CDR3 sequences, around 24% of which are singletons. Sample: blood, either unsorted or a sorted T cell fraction (not recorded which). All receptors come from a male donor with ankylosing spondylitis. Both conserved end residues are part of each CDR3.

TRBJ2-1,TRBV5-6,CASSLGYDYNEQFF
TRBJ2-7,TRBV12-3/TRBV12-4,CASSGPTGGEQYF
TRBJ2-2,TRBV7-2,CASRSGTSVETGELFF
TRBJ2-1,TRBV10-3,CAISESGRGDDEQFF
TRBJ2-7,TRBV10-3,CAISQLDNYEQYF
TRBJ1-2,TRBV5-1,CASSLEGGSFASYTF
TRBJ2-1,TRBV11-1,CASSFLRNEQFF
TRBJ2-1,TRBV7-8,CASSLNLLSSYNEQFF
TRBJ2-1,TRBV29-1,CSVVLAGARNEQFF
TRBJ2-3,TRBV11-2,CASSLDGGASDTQYF
TRBJ2-2,TRBV6-2/TRBV6-3,CASKEAGRNTGKLFF
TRBJ1-6,TRBV7-6,CASSLAPAANNSPLHF
TRBJ2-4,TRBV7-2,CASSPHAGAKNIQYF
TRBJ1-1,TRBV28,CASTPRGGPVVTEAFF
TRBJ1-2,TRBV30,CAWSTGAENGYTF
TRBJ2-7,TRBV3-1,CASSQGGPNEQYF
TRBJ2-1,TRBV7-2,CASSREASSYNEQFF
TRBJ2-7,TRBV5-1,CASSLDGGRAYEQYF
TRBJ2-6,TRBV28,CAANGPNVLTF
TRBJ2-1,TRBV5-1,CASTSSAVSYNEQFF
TRBJ2-5,TRBV11-2,CASSPRFEEETQYF
TRBJ2-1,TRBV12-3/TRBV12-4,CASSLSTSGSHNEQFF
TRBJ2-3,TRBV9,CASSGRAEAGGPQDTQYF
TRBJ2-3,TRBV5-6,CASSLTTGYTDTQYF
TRBJ1-2,TRBV12-3/TRBV12-4,CASSFRVTNYGYTF
TRBJ1-1,TRBV7-9,CASSLVGSMNTEAFF
TRBJ1-1,TRBV5-6,CASSSRRTGENFEAFF
TRBJ2-1,TRBV6-1,CASRETGRNEQFF
TRBJ1-5,TRBV6-2/TRBV6-3,CASSYSRQGNQPQHF
TRBJ1-2,TRBV7-9,CASSSPGTGDDYGYTF
TRBJ1-1,TRBV7-9,CASSPARDLNTEAFF
TRBJ1-1,TRBV20-1,CSASRDRGVGAFF
TRBJ2-7,TRBV5-5,CASSLGQGATSEQYF
TRBJ2-1,TRBV7-3,CASSLQTGLGNEQFF
TRBJ2-3,TRBV20-1,CSARTGTPGGTDTQYF
TRBJ2-7,TRBV12-3/TRBV12-4,CASSFRDRGDEQYF
TRBJ2-2,TRBV3-1,CASSSAGTSGRTGELFF
TRBJ2-7,TRBV7-9,CASSLLAGPGGEQYF
TRBJ2-1,TRBV25-1,CASSVRLLKFF
TRBJ2-1,TRBV29-1,CSVRGPLHNEQFF
TRBJ2-1,TRBV29-1,CSVRTSGRVYNEQFF
TRBJ1-5,TRBV29-1,CSVRQGANQPQHF
TRBJ1-1,TRBV7-3,CASSLGVGTEAFF
TRBJ1-5,TRBV2,CASRVDNQPQHF
TRBJ1-1,TRBV5-1,CASSRGQKNTEAFF
TRBJ1-5,TRBV2,CASSADRGGNQPQHF
TRBJ2-1,TRBV7-3,CASSQQGSYNEQFF
TRBJ1-1,TRBV18,CASSTDRGSRNTEAFF
TRBJ2-7,TRBV15,CATSRGWVGRYF
TRBJ1-3,TRBV29-1,CSAAGQGAGNTIYF
TRBJ2-7,TRBV29-1,CSVESGRGRGRYEQYF
TRBJ2-7,TRBV27,CASRPTAGTTHEQYF
TRBJ2-7,TRBV29-1,CSVALWGAFNEQYF
TRBJ2-7,TRBV29-1,CSVEESGSYEQYF
TRBJ1-4,TRBV7-2,CASSSEHSNEKLFF
TRBJ2-5,TRBV27,CASSFWQGGIRQETQYF
TRBJ1-1,TRBV7-9,CASSLLGGTEAFF
TRBJ2-5,TRBV15,CATSRDATSQETQYF
TRBJ2-5,TRBV7-3,CASSPSIFAGARETQYF
TRBJ1-5,TRBV20-1,CSAPQGAASNQPQHF